The 17 T cell receptor beta chains presented below share a single source sample, sequenced in a study of T cell responses to AZD1222 COVID-19 vaccine. Data came from immunoSEQ multiplex PCR; TCRdb stores just in-frame clones and leaves some out. The repertoire holds fewer than 150,000 clones, approximately 90% seen once, with about 4.4% in the top ten. The sequences come from peripheral blood, collected on day 0 of AZD1222 vaccination. These receptors were collected from an adult in good health.

This clone appeared a single time. V gene TRBV5-1 combines with J gene TRBJ1-6; D unresolved. Trimming pared 0 bases from V and 8 bases from J, leaving 6 bases between. CDR1 is SGHRS and CDR2 is YFSETQ in the germline V gene. The length of the CDR3 is 13 residues. Written as DNA, the CDR3 is TGCGCCAGCAGCTTGGTCGTGGATTCACCCCTCCACTTT. This gives the protein CASSLVVDSPLHF.

This clone has only one observation. The chain carries TRBV10-2 and TRBJ1-5; maybe TRBD1 (5 bases). From germline, CDR1 is WSHSY and CDR2 SAAADI. This CDR3 is 13 amino acids long. Trimming cost V 7 bases and J 5 bases, with 12 bases left between them. CDR3 DNA sequence: TGCGCCAGCATGGGGACCCGTCATCAGCCCCAGCATTTT. It translates to CASMGTRHQPQHF.

CDR3 coding DNA: TGTGCCAGCAGCTTAGCCCACAGGATAGCTGAAGCTTTCTTT. Residues: CASSLAHRIAEAFF. The chain joins TRBV11-2 to TRBJ1-1; D possibly corresponds to TRBD1 (5 bases). Germline CDR1 and CDR2: SGHAT and FQNNGV. The CDR3 has 14 residues. The germline V and J ends were trimmed by 1 base and 6 bases, with 12 bases remaining between them.

The rearrangement joins TRBV6-2 or TRBV6-3 to TRBJ2-1; the D gene is possibly TRBD2 (6 bases). This CDR3 has 13 residues. V was pared by 1 base and J by 15 bases, with 16 bases between. Germline assignment: CDR1 MNHEY and CDR2 SVGEGT. For the CDR3, the DNA is TGTGCCAGCAGTTACTTTAGGGCGGCCGGGGGGTTCTTC. This encodes CASSYFRAAGGFF.

This sequence joins TRBV18 and TRBJ1-2; D is unclear. The V end was cut by 2 bases, the J end by 2 bases, with 15 bases between. The CDR3 spans 16 residues. CDR1 KGHSH and CDR2 LQKENI come from the germline V gene. CDR3 coding DNA: TGTGCCAGCTCACCAGCCTTGAAGAGTTTAAACTATGGCTACACCTTC. This gives the protein CASSPALKSLNYGYTF.

The J gene is TRBJ2-2, the V gene TRBV5-1, with unresolved D. V lost 3 bases, J lost 0 bases, and 15 bases lay in between. CDR1 is SGHRS and CDR2 is YFSETQ in the germline V gene. CDR3 length: 17 residues. Here the CDR3 reads CASSSRPPPANTGELFF. CDR3 DNA sequence: TGCGCCAGCAGCTCTCGGCCCCCGCCAGCGAACACCGGGGAGCTGTTTTTT.

J is TRBJ2-2 and V is TRBV11-3; D unclear. The CDR3 has 15 residues. With 4 bases removed from V and 6 bases from J, the gap between germline ends came to 15 bases. Germline-derived CDR1 and CDR2 are SGHNT and YENEEA. The CDR3 protein is CASSSNLDGPGELFF. The CDR3 DNA is TGTGCCAGCAGCTCCAACTTGGACGGCCCCGGGGAGCTGTTTTTT. The entire variable domain, with the rest obtained from reference TRBV11-3 and TRBJ2-2, is as follows: EAGVVQSPRYKIIEKKQPVAFWCNPISGHNTLYWYLQNLGQGPELLIRYENEEAVDDSQLPKDRFSAERLKGVDSTLKIQPAELGDSAVYLCASSSNLDGPGELFFGEGSRLTVL.

The chain combines TRBV29-1 with TRBJ1-1, with 11 nucleotides matching TRBD1. The CDR3 consists of 13 residues. The ends lost 5 bases at V and 6 bases at J; junction bases unmatched: 5. In germline, CDR1 is SQVTM, CDR2 ANQGSEA. The CDR3 DNA reads as TGCAGCGTTAAGGGACAGGGGGGTCCTGAAGCTTTCTTT. It is translated as CSVKGQGGPEAFF.

This chain links TRBV30 with TRBJ2-3; 9 bases agree with TRBD2. The CDR3 has 17 amino acids. Germline CDR1 is GTSNPN and CDR2 is SVGIG (reference sequence). The junction had 9 bases not matched to a gene; V was cut back by 0 bases and J by 2 bases. The CDR3 coding sequence is TGTGCCTGGAGTGTAGGGTCGACTAGCGGATTCACAGATACGCAGTATTTT. It codes for CAWSVGSTSGFTDTQYF.

The chain combines TRBV4-1 with TRBJ2-1, with D hard to call. The CDR3 is made up of 14 amino acids. V was trimmed by 0 bases and J by 5 bases, leaving 8 bases between them. Germline V lookup: CDR1 MGHRA, CDR2 YSYEKL. The chain's CDR3 is CASSQDPTDNEQFF. The CDR3, as DNA: TGCGCCAGCAGCCAAGATCCCACCGACAATGAGCAGTTCTTC.

Only a few counts were recorded for this clone. This rearrangement joins TRBV6-1 to TRBJ1-5, with D uncertain. The CDR3 covers 15 residues. Germline assignment: CDR1 MNHNS and CDR2 SASEGT. V was shortened by 1 base and J by 0 bases, with 7 bases between the two germline ends. CDR3 nucleotides: TGTGCCAGCAGTGAAGTTAAGGTTAGCAATCAGCCCCAGCATTTT. This translates into CASSEVKVSNQPQHF.

V is TRBV5-6 and J is TRBJ2-3, with TRBD2 matching over 11 bases. The germline CDR1 and CDR2 sequences are SGHDT and YYEEEE. Trimming cost V 4 bases and J 1 base; bases outside gene matches: 2. The CDR3 extends over 15 amino acids. The CDR3 protein is CASSLGLAGTDTQYF. DNA of the CDR3: TGTGCCAGCAGCCTGGGACTAGCGGGCACAGATACGCAGTATTTT.

This chain links TRBV6-1 with TRBJ2-1; the D gene is possibly TRBD2 (6 bases). The CDR3 is made up of 13 amino acids. V was trimmed by 0 bases and J by 7 bases, leaving 7 bases between them. Germline lookup yields CDR1 MNHNS and CDR2 SASEGT. CDR3 sequence: CASSEALANEQFF. DNA of the CDR3: TGTGCCAGCAGTGAAGCGCTAGCGAATGAGCAGTTCTTC.

The CDR3 nucleotides read TGTGCCAGCAGCTTAGCCGGGACAGTTCGTGGCTACACCTTC. Encoded protein: CASSLAGTVRGYTF. The chain couples TRBV7-2 to TRBJ1-2; TRBD1 matches at 7 bases. Trimming cost V 0 bases and J 7 bases; bases outside gene matches: 5. CDR3 length equals 14 residues. Per the germline V gene, CDR1 is SGHTA and CDR2 is FQGNSA. Filled out from reference TRBV7-2 and TRBJ1-2, the complete variable domain reads GAGVSQSPSNKVTEKGKDVELRCDPISGHTALYWYRQSLGQGLEFLIYFQGNSAPDKSGLPSDRFSAERTGGSVSTLTIQRTQQEDSAVYLCASSLAGTVRGYTFGSGTRLTVV.

This chain links TRBV24-1 with TRBJ2-2, with 8 bases lining up with TRBD2. From germline, CDR1 is KGHDR and CDR2 SFDVKD. This CDR3 is built from 18 residues. Trimming cost V 1 base and J 4 bases; bases outside gene matches: 10. The CDR3 is CATSDFYVAGGGTGELFF. CDR3 DNA: TGTGCCACCAGTGATTTTTACGTCGCGGGAGGTGGCACCGGGGAGCTGTTTTTT.

The J gene is TRBJ1-4, the V gene TRBV19; 8 bases match TRBD1. J gave up 7 bases and V 6 bases, and 4 bases lay outside the gene matches. CDR3 length: 13 amino acids. The germline CDR1 and CDR2 sequences are LNHDA and SQIVND (reference sequence). The CDR3 is CASRRTGFEKLFF. In DNA form, the CDR3 reads TGTGCCAGTAGGAGGACAGGGTTTGAAAAACTGTTTTTT.

The rearrangement uses TRBV30 and TRBJ1-1; D is possibly TRBD1 (5 bases). Between the trimmed V and J ends, which lost 5 bases and 7 bases, there was a span of 14 bases. Germline V CDR1 and CDR2: GTSNPN, SVGIG (reference sequence). CDR3 length equals 12 residues. CDR3: CAWGGYRVEAFF. Here the CDR3 DNA reads TGTGCCTGGGGGGGGTATAGAGTTGAAGCTTTCTTT.